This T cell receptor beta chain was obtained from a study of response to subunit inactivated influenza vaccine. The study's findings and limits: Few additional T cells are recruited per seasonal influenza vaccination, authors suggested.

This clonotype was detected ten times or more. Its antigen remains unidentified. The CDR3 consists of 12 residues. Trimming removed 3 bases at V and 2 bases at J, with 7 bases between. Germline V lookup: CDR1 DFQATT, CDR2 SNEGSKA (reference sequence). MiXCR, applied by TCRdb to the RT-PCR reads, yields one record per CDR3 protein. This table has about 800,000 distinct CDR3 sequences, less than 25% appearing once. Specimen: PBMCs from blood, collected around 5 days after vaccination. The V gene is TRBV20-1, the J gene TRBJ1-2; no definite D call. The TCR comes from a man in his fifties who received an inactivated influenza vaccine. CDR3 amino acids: CSASRANYGYTF. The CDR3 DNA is TGCAGTGCTAGCCGTGCAAACTATGGCTACACCTTC.